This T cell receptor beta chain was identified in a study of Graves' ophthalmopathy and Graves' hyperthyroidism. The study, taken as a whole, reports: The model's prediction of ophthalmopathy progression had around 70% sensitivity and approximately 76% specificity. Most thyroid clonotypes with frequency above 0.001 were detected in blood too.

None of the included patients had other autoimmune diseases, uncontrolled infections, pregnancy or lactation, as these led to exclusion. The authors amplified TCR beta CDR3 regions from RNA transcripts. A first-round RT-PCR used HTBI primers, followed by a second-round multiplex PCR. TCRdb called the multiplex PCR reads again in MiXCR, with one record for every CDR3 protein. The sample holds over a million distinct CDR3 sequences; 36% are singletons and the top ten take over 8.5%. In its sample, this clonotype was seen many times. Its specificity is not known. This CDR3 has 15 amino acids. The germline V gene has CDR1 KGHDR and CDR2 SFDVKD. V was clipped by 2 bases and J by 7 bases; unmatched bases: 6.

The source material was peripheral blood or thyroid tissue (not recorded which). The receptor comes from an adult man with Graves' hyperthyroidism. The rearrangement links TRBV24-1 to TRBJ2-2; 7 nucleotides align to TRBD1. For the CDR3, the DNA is TGTGCCACCAGTGATTCGGACAGGCTCCACGGGGAGCTGTTTTTT. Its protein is CATSDSDRLHGELFF.